A single sample gave rise to the 10 T cell receptor beta chains below, sequenced in a study of shared clonotypes between healthy human individuals (dated by TCRdb to 2020 to 2022). CD8 naive samples were obtained by positive selection for CCR7 among CD45RO-negative cells, yielding a CD45RA+CCR7+ population from which TemRA cells were excluded. Libraries came from the immunoSEQ multiplex PCR assay. Sourced from immuneACCESS, this table was stored by TCRdb with only in-frame sequences that have V and J called. A share of the clones is absent; for the studies checked, an unresolved V gene accounts for under half, and the remainder has no known explanation. The sample contains 800,000 to 950,000 clones, 96% of them found a single time. Roughly 0.23% of the sample rests with the top ten. The sample consisted of naive CD8+ T cells sorted from blood. The cell subset or site label, read with the paper, signifies: CD45RA+CCR7+. The receptor source for this set is a man aged 30 to 39 in good health.

The CDR3 loop reads CASRSSLGPILRGEKLFF. CDR3 sequence (DNA): TGTGCCAGCAGGTCCTCACTCGGACCAATTCTGAGAGGCGAAAAACTGTTTTTT. The gene calls are TRBV28 and TRBJ1-4; no clear D. V lost 6 bases to trimming and J lost 8 bases, with 28 bases between them. This CDR3 comprises 18 residues. CDR1 is MDHEN, CDR2 SYDVKM, per germline.

The chain carries TRBV2 and TRBJ2-7, with a possible D match to TRBD2 (5 bases). V was pared by 1 base and J by 0 bases, with 13 bases between. CDR1 is SNHLY, CDR2 FYNNEI, per germline. CDR3 size: 16 residues. CDR3 sequence reads: CASSEGWAGPSYEQYF. In nucleotides, the CDR3 is TGTGCCAGCAGTGAAGGTTGGGCGGGTCCCTCCTACGAGCAGTACTTC.

This sequence joins TRBV29-1 and TRBJ1-2; 7 nucleotides align to TRBD1. V lost 7 bases to trimming and J lost 3 bases; unmatched junction nucleotides: 8. The CDR3 consists of 13 residues. In germline, CDR1 is SQVTM, CDR2 ANQGSEA. CDR3 loop: CSATTGEDYGYTF. CDR3 coding DNA: TGCAGCGCTACTACAGGGGAGGACTATGGCTACACCTTC.

The chain carries TRBV10-3 and TRBJ2-1, with 8 positions matching TRBD1. Germline V gene sequence: CDR1 ENHRY, CDR2 SYGVKD. CDR3 length equals 17 residues. V lost 8 bases to trimming and J lost 5 bases; unmatched junction nucleotides: 17. The CDR3 DNA reads as TGTGCCATCCGGGACAACAGGGGGAGCTCGGCGGACAATGAGCAGTTCTTC. This translates into CAIRDNRGSSADNEQFF.

The rearrangement joins TRBV5-4 to TRBJ2-7; no clear D gene. This CDR3 has 15 amino acids. Germline V CDR1 and CDR2: SGHNT, YYREEE (reference sequence). V dropped 0 bases and J dropped 3 bases, with 13 bases sitting between them. The chain's CDR3 is CASSLVGQRGYEQYF. Here the CDR3 DNA reads TGTGCCAGCAGCTTGGTAGGGCAAAGAGGCTACGAGCAGTACTTC. Complete variable domain (other parts from reference TRBV5-4 and TRBJ2-7): ETGVTQSPTHLIKTRGQQVTLRCSSQSGHNTVSWYQQALGQGPQFIFQYYREEENGRGNFPPRFSGLQFPNYSSELNVNALELDDSALYLCASSLVGQRGYEQYFGPGTRLTVT.

V is TRBV25-1 and J is TRBJ2-2; D is ambiguous. The CDR3 sequence is 13 residues long. The V gene's germline CDR1 is MGHDK and CDR2 SYGVNS. Trimming shortened V by 5 bases and J by 6 bases, and 10 bases separated the two germline ends. The DNA for the CDR3 is TGTGCCAGCAGTTATGGAACGTCCGGGGAGCTGTTTTTT. It encodes CASSYGTSGELFF.

The chain recombines TRBV4-3 with TRBJ1-2; TRBD1 is a possible D gene (5 bases). This CDR3 is built from 15 residues. Germline assignment: CDR1 LGHNA and CDR2 YSLEER. The V and J ends lost 2 bases and 0 bases respectively, with 10 bases between them. In DNA form, the CDR3 reads TGCGCCAGCAGCCAATTCGGGGGACCTAACTATGGCTACACCTTC. Residues: CASSQFGGPNYGYTF.

This clone is a singleton in its sample. The V call is TRBV28, the J call TRBJ2-1, with D possibly TRBD2 on 6 matching bases. The CDR3 loop spans 14 amino acids. V shed 3 bases and J shed 7 bases, with 13 bases lying between them. Germline-derived CDR1 and CDR2 are MDHEN and SYDVKM. The CDR3 sequence: CASSFPGERNEQFF. Here the CDR3 DNA reads TGTGCCAGCAGTTTCCCGGGGGAAAGGAATGAGCAGTTCTTC.

This sequence joins TRBV7-9 and TRBJ2-3, with TRBD2 identical over 13 bases. V lost 4 bases and J lost 6; bases outside the gene matches: 16. CDR1 and CDR2 from the germline V gene are SEHNR and FQNEAQ (reference sequence). The CDR3 is 19 amino acids. DNA of the CDR3: TGTGCCAGCAGCTCCAGGACGGGACTAGCGGGATCTCTGGCGGATACGCAGTATTTT. Protein product: CASSSRTGLAGSLADTQYF.

This rearrangement joins TRBV5-6 to TRBJ2-1; 10 nucleotides line up with TRBD2. The germline V gene has CDR1 SGHDT and CDR2 YYEEEE. Trimming at V came to 1 base and at J to 7 bases, leaving 5 bases not matched to a gene. The CDR3 is made up of 15 amino acids. For the CDR3, the DNA is TGTGCCAGCAGCTTGCTAGCGGGAGCTAGGAATGAGCAGTTCTTC. Translation: CASSLLAGARNEQFF.